The clone carrying this TCR beta chain has a handful of counts. Original handling: Scientists estimated how many nucleated cells there were by amplifying reference gene primers. The protocol was immunoSEQ multiplex PCR, while the TCRdb copy is restricted to in-frame clones and leaves out a portion. That table gives V, J and clone size, and the DNA gave D and trimming. The table shows 15,000 to 25,000 clones, with approximately 95% occurring only once. This entry is derived from a study of blood T cell repertoires in COVID-19. For the study at large: The United States, Italy and Spain provided the acute and convalescent COVID-19 samples. T cells, B-cell-depleted T cells, or PBMCs provided the cDNA or gDNA that served as material.

V lost 6 bases, J lost 7 bases, and 16 bases lay in between. Germline CDR1 is LGHNA and CDR2 is YNFKEQ. The CDR3 consists of 14 residues. This chain connects TRBV4-2 to TRBJ1-5; D is possibly TRBD1 (5 bases). Sequenced sample: peripheral blood. The TCR was taken from a woman aged 50 to 60 with active COVID-19. CDR3 protein: CASSGHSFGQPQHF. The DNA for the CDR3 is TGTGCCAGCAGTGGACATTCTTTTGGACAGCCCCAGCATTTT.